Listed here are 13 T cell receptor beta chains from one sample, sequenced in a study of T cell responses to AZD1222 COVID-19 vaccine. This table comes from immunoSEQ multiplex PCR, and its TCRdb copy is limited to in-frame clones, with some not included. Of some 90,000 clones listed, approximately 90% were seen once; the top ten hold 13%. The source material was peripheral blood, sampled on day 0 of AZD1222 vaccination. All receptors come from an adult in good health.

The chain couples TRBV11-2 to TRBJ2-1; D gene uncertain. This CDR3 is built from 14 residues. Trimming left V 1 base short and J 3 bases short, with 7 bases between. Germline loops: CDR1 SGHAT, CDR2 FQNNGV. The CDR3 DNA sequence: TGTGCCAGCAGCTTAGGCGGAAACTACAATGAGCAGTTCTTC. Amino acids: CASSLGGNYNEQFF.

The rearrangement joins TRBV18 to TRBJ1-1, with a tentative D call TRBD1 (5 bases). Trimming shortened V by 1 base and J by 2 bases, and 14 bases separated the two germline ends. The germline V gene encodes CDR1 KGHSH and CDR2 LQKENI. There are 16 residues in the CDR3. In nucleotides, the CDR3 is TGTGCCAGCTCACCACTATGGGGGGTCTCTAACACTGAAGCTTTCTTT. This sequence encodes CASSPLWGVSNTEAFF.

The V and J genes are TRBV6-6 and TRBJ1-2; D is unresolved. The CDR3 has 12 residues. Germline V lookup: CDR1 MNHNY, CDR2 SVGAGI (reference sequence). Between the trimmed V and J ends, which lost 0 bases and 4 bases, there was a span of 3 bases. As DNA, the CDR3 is TGTGCCAGCAGTTACTCGGCCTATGGCTACACCTTC. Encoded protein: CASSYSAYGYTF.

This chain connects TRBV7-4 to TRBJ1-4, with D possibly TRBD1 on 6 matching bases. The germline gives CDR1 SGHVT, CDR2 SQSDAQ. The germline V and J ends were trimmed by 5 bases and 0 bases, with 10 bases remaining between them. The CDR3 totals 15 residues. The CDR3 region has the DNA TGTGCCAGCAGCCGGGACATTGCAACTAATGAAAAACTGTTTTTT. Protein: CASSRDIATNEKLFF.

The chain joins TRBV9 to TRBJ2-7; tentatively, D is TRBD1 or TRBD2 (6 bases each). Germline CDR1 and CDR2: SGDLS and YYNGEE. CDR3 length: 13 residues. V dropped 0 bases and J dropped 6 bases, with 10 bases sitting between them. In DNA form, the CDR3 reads TGTGCCAGCAGCGTAGCTGAGGGGGGCGAGCAGTACTTC. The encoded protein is CASSVAEGGEQYF. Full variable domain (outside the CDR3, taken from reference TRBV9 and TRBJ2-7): DSGVTQTPKHLITATGQRVTLRCSPRSGDLSVYWYQQSLDQGLQFLIQYYNGEERAKGNILERFSAQQFPDLHSELNLSSLELGDSALYFCASSVAEGGEQYFGPGTRLTVT.

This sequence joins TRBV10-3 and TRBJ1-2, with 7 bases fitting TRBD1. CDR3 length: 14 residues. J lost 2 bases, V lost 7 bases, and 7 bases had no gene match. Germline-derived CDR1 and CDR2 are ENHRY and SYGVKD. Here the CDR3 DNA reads TGTGCCATCAAAGACCTACAGGGGAACTATGGCTACACCTTC. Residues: CAIKDLQGNYGYTF.

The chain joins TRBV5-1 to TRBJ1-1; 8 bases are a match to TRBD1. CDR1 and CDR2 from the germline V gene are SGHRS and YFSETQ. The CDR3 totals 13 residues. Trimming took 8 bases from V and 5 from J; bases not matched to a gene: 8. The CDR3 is CASGQGARTEAFF. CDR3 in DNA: TGCGCCAGTGGGCAGGGGGCGCGAACTGAAGCTTTCTTT. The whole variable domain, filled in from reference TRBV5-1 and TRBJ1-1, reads KAGVTQTPRYLIKTRGQQVTLSCSPISGHRSVSWYQQTPGQGLQFLFEYFSETQRNKGNFPGRFSGRQFSNSRSEMNVSTLELGDSALYLCASGQGARTEAFFGQGTRLTVV.

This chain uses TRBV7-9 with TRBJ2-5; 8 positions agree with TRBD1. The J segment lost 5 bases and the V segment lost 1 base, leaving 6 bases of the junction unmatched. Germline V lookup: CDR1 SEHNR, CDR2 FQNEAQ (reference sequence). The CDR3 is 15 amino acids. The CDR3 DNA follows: TGTGCCAGCAGCTTAGGAGCAGGGGGCGTCGAGACCCAGTACTTC. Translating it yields CASSLGAGGVETQYF.

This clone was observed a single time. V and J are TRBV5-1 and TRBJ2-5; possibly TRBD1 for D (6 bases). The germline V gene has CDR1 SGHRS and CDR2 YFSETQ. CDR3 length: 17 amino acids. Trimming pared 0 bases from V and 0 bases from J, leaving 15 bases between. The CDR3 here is CASSLGAGVRYQETQYF. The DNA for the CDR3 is TGCGCCAGCAGCTTGGGTGCAGGGGTTCGGTACCAAGAGACCCAGTACTTC.

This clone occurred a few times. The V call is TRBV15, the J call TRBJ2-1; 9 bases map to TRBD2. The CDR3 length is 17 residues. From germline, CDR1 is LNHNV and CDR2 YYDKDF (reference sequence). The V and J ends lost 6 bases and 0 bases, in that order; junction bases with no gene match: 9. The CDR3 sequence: CATRASGGTFSYNEQFF. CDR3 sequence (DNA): TGTGCCACCAGGGCCAGCGGGGGGACTTTCTCCTACAATGAGCAGTTCTTC.

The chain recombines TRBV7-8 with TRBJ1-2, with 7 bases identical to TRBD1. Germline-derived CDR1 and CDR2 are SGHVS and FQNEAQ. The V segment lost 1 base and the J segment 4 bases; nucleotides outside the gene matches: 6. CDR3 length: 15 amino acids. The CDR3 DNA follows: TGTGCCAGCAGCTTAGTAGGACAGGTTGTCTATGGCTACACCTTC. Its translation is CASSLVGQVVYGYTF. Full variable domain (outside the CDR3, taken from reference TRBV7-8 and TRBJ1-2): GAGVSQSPRYKVAKRGQDVALRCDPISGHVSLFWYQQALGQGPEFLTYFQNEAQLDKSGLPSDRFFAERPEGSVSTLKIQRTQQEDSAVYLCASSLVGQVVYGYTFGSGTRLTVV.

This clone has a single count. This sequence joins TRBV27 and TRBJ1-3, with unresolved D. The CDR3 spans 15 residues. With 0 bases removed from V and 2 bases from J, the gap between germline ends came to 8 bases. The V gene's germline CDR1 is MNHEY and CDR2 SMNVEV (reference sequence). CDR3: CASSLSRQAGNTIYF. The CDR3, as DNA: TGTGCCAGCAGTTTATCGAGACAAGCTGGAAACACCATATATTTT.

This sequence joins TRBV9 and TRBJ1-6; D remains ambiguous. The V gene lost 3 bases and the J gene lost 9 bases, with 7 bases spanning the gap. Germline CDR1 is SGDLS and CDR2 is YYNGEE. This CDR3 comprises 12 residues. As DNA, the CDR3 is TGTGCCAGCAGCGCGGAGTTTTCACCCCTCCACTTT. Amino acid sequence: CASSAEFSPLHF.